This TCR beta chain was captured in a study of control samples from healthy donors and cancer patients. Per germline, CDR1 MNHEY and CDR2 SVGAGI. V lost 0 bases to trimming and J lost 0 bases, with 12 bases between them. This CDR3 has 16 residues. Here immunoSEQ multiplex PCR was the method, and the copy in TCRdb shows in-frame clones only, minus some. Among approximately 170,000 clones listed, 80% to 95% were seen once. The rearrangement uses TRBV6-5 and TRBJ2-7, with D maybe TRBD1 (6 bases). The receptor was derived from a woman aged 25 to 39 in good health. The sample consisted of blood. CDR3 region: CASSYSYTGSSYEQYF. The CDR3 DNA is TGTGCCAGCAGTTACTCGTATACAGGGAGCTCCTACGAGCAGTACTTC.